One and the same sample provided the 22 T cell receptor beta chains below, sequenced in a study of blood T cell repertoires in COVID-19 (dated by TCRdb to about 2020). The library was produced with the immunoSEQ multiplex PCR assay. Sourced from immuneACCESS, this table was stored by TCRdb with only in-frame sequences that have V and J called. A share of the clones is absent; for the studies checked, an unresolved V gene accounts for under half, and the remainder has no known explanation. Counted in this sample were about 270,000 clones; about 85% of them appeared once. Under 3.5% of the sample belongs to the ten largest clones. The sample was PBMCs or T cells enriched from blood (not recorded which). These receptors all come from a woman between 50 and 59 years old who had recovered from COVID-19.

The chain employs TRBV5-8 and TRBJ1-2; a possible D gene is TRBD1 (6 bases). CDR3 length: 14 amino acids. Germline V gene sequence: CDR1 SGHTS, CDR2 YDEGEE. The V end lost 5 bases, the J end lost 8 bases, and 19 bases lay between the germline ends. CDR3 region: CASSLLQGIGGYTF. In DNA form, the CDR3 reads TGTGCCAGCAGTCTGCTACAGGGTATCGGAGGCTACACCTTC.

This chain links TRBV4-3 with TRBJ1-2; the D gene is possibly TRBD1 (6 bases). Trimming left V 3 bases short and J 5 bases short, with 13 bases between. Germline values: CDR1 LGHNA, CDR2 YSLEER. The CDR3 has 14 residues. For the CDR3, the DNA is TGCGCCAGCAGCCACGCGACAGGCGAATATGGCTACACCTTC. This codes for CASSHATGEYGYTF.

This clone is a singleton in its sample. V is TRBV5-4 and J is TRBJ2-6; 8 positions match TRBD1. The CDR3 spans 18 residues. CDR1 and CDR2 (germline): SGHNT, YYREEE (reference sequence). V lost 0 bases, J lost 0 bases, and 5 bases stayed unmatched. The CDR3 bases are TGTGCCAGCAGCTTGGACAGGGGGACCCTCTCTGGGGCCAACGTCCTGACTTTC. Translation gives CASSLDRGTLSGANVLTF.

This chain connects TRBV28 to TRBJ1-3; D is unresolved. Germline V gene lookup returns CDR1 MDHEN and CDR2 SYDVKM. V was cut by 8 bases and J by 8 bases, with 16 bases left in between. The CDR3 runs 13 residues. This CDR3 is CASSPNNRDTIYF. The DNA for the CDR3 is TGTGCCAGCTCTCCAAACAACCGGGACACCATATATTTT.

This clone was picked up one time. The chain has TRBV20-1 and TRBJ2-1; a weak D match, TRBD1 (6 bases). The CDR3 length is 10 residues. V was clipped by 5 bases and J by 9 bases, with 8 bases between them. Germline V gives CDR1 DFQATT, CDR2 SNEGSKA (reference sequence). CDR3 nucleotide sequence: TGCAGTGCTCCCAGGGGTGAGCAGTTCTTC. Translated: CSAPRGEQFF.

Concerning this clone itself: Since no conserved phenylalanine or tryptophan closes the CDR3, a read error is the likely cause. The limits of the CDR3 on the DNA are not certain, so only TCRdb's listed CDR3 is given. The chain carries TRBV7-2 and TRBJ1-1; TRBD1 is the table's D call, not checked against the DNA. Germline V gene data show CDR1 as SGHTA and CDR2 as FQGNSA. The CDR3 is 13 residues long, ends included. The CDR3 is CASSFVTGVVELS.

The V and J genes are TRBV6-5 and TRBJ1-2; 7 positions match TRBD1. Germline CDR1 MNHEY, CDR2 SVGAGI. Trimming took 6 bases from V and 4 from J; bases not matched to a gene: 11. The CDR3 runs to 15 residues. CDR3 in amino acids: CASRPIDRAVYGYTF. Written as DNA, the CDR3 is TGTGCCAGCAGACCGATCGACAGGGCGGTCTATGGCTACACCTTC.

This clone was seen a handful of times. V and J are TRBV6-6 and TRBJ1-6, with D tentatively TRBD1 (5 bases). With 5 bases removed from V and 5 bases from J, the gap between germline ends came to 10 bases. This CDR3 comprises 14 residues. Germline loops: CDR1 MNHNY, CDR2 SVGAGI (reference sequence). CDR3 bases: TGTGCCAGCAGTCGGACATTTAATAATTCACCCCTCCACTTT. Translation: CASSRTFNNSPLHF.

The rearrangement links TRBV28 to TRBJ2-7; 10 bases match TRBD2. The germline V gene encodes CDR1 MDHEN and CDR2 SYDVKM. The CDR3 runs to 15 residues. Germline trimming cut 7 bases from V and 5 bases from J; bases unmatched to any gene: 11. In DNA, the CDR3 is TGTGCCAGCAATCTAGCGGGAGTCGTTTCCGACGAGCAGTACTTC. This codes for CASNLAGVVSDEQYF.

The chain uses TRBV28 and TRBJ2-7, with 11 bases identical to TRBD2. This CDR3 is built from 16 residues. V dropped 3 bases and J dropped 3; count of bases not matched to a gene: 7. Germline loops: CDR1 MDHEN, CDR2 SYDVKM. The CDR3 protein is CASSLEELAGDYEQYF. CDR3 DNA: TGTGCCAGCAGTTTGGAAGAACTAGCGGGGGACTACGAGCAGTACTTC.

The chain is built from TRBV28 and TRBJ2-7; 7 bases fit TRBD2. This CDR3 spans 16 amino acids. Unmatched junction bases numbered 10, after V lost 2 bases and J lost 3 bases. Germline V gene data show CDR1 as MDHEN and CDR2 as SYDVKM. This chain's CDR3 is CASSLPPLREHYEQYF. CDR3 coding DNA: TGTGCCAGCAGTTTACCTCCGTTGCGGGAGCACTACGAGCAGTACTTC.

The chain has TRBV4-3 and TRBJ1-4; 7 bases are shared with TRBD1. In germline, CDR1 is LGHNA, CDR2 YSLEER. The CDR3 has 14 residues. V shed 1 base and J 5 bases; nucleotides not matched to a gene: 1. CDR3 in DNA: TGCGCCAGCAGCCAAGTACAGGGGAATGAAAAACTGTTTTTT. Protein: CASSQVQGNEKLFF.

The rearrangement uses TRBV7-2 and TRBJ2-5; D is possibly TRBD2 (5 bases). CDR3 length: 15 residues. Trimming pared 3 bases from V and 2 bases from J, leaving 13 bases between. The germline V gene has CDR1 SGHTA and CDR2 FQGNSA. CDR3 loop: CASSFRWTEQETQYF. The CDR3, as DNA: TGTGCCAGCAGCTTCCGCTGGACTGAGCAAGAGACCCAGTACTTC.

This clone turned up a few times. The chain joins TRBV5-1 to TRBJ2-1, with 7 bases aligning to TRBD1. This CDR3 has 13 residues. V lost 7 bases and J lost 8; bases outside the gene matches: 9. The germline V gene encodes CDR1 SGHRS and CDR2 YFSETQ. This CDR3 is CASAMRGLDEQFF. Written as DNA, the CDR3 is TGCGCCAGCGCAATGAGGGGGCTTGATGAGCAGTTCTTC.

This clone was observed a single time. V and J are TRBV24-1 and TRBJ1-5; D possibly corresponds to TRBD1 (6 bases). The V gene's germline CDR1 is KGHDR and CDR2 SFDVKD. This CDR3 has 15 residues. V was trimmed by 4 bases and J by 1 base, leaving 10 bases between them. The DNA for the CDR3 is TGTGCCACCAGTGAGGGGACATTGAGCAATCAGCCCCAGCATTTT. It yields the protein CATSEGTLSNQPQHF.

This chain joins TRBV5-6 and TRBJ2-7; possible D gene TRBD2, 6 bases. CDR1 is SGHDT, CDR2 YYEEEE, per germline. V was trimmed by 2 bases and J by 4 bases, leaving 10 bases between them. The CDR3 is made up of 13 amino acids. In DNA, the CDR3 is TGTGCCAGCAGCTTCAACGGAGGGTACGAGCAGTACTTC. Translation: CASSFNGGYEQYF.

The CDR3 protein is CATSDWSGRAANEQFF. DNA of the CDR3: TGTGCCACCAGTGATTGGAGCGGGAGGGCCGCCAATGAGCAGTTCTTC. The chain links TRBV24-1 to TRBJ2-1; TRBD2 matches 10 bases. After removal of 2 bases from V and 6 bases from J, the junction contained 6 bases not matched to a gene. The germline gives CDR1 KGHDR, CDR2 SFDVKD. The CDR3 has 16 residues.

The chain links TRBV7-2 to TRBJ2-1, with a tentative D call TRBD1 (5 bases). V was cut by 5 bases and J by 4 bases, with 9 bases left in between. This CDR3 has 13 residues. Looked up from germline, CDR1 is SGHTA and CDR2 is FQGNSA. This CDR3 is CASSTDIYNEQFF. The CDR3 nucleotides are TGTGCCAGCAGCACGGACATTTACAATGAGCAGTTCTTC.

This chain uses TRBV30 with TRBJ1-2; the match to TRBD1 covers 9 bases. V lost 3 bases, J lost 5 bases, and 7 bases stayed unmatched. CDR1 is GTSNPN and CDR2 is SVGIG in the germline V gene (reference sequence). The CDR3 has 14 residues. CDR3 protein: CAWSQEQGAYGYTF. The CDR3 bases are TGTGCCTGGAGCCAGGAACAGGGGGCATATGGCTACACCTTC.

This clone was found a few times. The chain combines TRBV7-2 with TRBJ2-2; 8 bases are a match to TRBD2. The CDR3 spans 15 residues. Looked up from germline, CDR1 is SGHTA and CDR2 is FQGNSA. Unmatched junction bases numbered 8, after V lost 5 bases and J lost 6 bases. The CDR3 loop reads CASSGLSGRAGELFF. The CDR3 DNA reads TGTGCCAGCAGCGGACTAAGCGGGAGAGCCGGGGAGCTGTTTTTT.

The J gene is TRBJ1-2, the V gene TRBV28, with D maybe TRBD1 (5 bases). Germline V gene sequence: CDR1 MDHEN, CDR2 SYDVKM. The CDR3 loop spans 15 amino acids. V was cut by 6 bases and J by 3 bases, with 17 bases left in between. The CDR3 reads CASRDIWGGDYGYTF. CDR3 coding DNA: TGTGCCAGCAGAGACATTTGGGGGGGAGACTATGGCTACACCTTC.

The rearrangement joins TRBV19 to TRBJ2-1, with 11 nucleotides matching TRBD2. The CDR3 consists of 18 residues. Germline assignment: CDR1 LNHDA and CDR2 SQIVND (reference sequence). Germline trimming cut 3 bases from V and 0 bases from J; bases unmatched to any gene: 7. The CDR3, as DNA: TGTGCCAGTAGTATTTCTAGCGGGAGGATTAGCTCCTACAATGAGCAGTTCTTC. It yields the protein CASSISSGRISSYNEQFF.